This TCR beta chain appears in the sequencing data of a study of T-cell memory formation after mild COVID-19. At the level of the study: TCR clusters were mostly donor specific. Findings of the study overall: Among clones contracting day 15 to 85, CD4/CD8 was balanced, whereas later expanders leaned CD4+. The study found contracting CD4+ clones mainly in CM and EM and contracting CD8+ clones in EMRA.

The length of the CDR3 is 14 residues. Germline V gene sequence: CDR1 MNHEY, CDR2 SVGEGT. V was pared by 4 bases and J by 5 bases, with 12 bases between. Sample barcodes and UMIs were carried by the TCR alpha and TCR beta cDNA libraries that 5'RACE generated with constant-segment primers. TCRdb re-derived calls from the 5' RACE reads in MiXCR, one entry per CDR3 protein. The profile shows under 50,000 distinct CDR3 sequences, 8.5% to 10% of them singletons. Points on this clonotype: Its target is not known.

What was sequenced was PBMCs or a T cell subset sorted from them (not recorded which). The sequence was collected from an adult woman who had mild COVID-19 (a few samples of this study predate the infection). Cell type and time point are not known. The chain employs TRBV6-2 or TRBV6-3 and TRBJ2-1; TRBD2 is a possible D gene (7 bases). The chain's CDR3 is CASSWGGGDNEQFF. The CDR3 DNA reads TGTGCCAGCAGTTGGGGGGGCGGGGACAATGAGCAGTTCTTC.